This T cell receptor beta chain was recorded in a study of blood T cells in healthy people across ages. Healthy Caucasian individuals from Russia aged about 6 to 90 served as donors. Total RNA was isolated from each sample in quantities of at least 5 micrograms. This clonotype appeared once. What it binds is unknown. V shed 5 bases and J shed 1 base, with 8 bases lying between them. Germline CDR1 and CDR2: GTSNPN and SVGIG (reference sequence). CDR3 length: 12 amino acids. Study results and caveats: Age advanced and TCR beta diversity per million T cells fell, roughly linearly.

Together with a sample-barcoded 5' primer, a J-beta primer mix was included in a second PCR lasting roughly 6 to 12 cycles. In TCRdb, the 5' RACE reads were re-called with MiXCR into one record per CDR3 protein. The sample consists of about a million distinct CDR3 sequences, just over 50% of them appearing once. The specimen sequenced was blood. V usage is TRBV30 and J usage is TRBJ2-5; D ambiguous. This TCR was sampled from a woman aged 55 to 70 in good health. For the CDR3, the DNA is TGTGCCTGGCGGCCCCTCCAAGAGACCCAGTACTTC. Translated, it gives CAWRPLQETQYF.